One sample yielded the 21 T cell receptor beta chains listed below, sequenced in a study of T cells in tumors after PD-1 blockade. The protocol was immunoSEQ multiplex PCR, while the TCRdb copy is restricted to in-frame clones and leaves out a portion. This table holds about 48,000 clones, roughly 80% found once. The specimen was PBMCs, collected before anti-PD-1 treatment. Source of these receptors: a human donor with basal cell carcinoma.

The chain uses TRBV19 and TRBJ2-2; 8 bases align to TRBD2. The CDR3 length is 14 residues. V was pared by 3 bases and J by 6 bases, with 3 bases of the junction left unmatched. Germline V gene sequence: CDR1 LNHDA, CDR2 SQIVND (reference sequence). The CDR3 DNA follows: TGTGCCAGTAGTATGCGGGAGGAGGCCGGGGAGCTGTTTTTT. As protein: CASSMREEAGELFF. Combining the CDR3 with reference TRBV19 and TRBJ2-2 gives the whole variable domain DGGITQSPKYLFRKEGQNVTLSCEQNLNHDAMYWYRQDPGQGLRLIYYSQIVNDFQKGDIAEGYSVSREKKESFPLTVTSAQKNPTAFYLCASSMREEAGELFFGEGSRLTVL.

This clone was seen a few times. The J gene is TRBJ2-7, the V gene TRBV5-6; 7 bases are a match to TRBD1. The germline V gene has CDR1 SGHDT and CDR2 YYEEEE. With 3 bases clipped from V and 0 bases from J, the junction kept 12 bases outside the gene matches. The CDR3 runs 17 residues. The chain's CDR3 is CASSSRPYGTVSYEQYF. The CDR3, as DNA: TGTGCCAGCAGCTCGCGGCCTTACGGGACAGTCTCCTACGAGCAGTACTTC. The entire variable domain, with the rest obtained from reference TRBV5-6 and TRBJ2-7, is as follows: DAGVTQSPTHLIKTRGQQVTLRCSPKSGHDTVSWYQQALGQGPQFIFQYYEEEERQRGNFPDRFSGHQFPNYSSELNVNALLLGDSALYLCASSSRPYGTVSYEQYFGPGTRLTVT.

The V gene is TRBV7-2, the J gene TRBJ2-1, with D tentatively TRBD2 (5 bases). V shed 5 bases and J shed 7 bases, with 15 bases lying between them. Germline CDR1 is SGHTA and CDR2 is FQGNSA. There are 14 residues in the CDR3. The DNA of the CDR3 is TGTGCCAGCAGCAAACCGGGAACTCTTAATGAGCAGTTCTTC. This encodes CASSKPGTLNEQFF.

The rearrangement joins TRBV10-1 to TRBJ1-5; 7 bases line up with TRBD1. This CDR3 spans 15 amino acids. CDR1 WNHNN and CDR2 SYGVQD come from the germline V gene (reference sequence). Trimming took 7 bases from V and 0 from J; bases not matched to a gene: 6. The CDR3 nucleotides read TGCGCCAGCAACAGGACAGGATATAGCAATCAGCCCCAGCATTTT. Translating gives CASNRTGYSNQPQHF.

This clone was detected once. This CDR3 reads CASSQEWTGSGANVLTF. CDR3 DNA sequence: TGCGCCAGCAGCCAAGAATGGACAGGCTCTGGGGCCAACGTCCTGACTTTC. J is TRBJ2-6 and V is TRBV4-1; TRBD1 matches at 7 bases. Germline loops: CDR1 MGHRA, CDR2 YSYEKL. CDR3 length equals 17 residues. J lost 0 bases, V lost 0 bases, and 2 bases had no gene match.

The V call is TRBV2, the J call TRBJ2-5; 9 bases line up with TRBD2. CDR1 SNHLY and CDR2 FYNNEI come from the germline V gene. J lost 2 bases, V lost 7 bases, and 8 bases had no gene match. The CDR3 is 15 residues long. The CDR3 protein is CASMASGVLQETQYF. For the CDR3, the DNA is TGTGCCAGCATGGCTAGCGGGGTCTTACAAGAGACCCAGTACTTC. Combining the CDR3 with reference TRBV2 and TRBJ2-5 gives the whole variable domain EPEVTQTPSHQVTQMGQEVILRCVPISNHLYFYWYRQILGQKVEFLVSFYNNEISEKSEIFDDQFSVERPDGSNFTLKIRSTKLEDSAMYFCASMASGVLQETQYFGPGTRLLVL.

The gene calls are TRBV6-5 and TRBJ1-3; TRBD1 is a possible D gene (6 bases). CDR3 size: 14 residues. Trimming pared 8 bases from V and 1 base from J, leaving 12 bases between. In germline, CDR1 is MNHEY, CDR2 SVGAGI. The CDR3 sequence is CASQGGFSGNTIYF. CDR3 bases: TGTGCCAGCCAAGGGGGTTTTTCTGGAAACACCATATATTTT.

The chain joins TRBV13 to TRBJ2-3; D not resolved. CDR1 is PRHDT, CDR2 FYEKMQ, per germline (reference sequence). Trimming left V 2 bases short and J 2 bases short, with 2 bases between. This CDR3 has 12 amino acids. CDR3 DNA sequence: TGTGCCAGCAGCTTATACACAGATACGCAGTATTTT. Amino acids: CASSLYTDTQYF. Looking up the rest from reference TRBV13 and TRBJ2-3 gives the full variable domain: AAGVIQSPRHLIKEKRETATLKCYPIPRHDTVYWYQQGPGQDPQFLISFYEKMQSDKGSIPDRFSAQQFSDYHSELNMSSLELGDSALYFCASSLYTDTQYFGPGTRLTVL.

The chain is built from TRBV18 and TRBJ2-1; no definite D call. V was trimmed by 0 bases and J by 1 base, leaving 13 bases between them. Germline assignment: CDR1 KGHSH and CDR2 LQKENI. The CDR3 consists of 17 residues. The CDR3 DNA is TGTGCCAGCTCACCACCGGTCACAGACCTATCCTACAATGAGCAGTTCTTC. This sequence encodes CASSPPVTDLSYNEQFF.

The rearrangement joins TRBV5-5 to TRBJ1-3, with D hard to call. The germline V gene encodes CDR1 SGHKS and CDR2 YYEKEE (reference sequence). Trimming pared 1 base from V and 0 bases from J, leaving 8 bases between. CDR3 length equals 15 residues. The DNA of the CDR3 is TGTGCCAGCAGCTTGTTTGGTCTCTCTGGAAACACCATATATTTT. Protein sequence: CASSLFGLSGNTIYF.

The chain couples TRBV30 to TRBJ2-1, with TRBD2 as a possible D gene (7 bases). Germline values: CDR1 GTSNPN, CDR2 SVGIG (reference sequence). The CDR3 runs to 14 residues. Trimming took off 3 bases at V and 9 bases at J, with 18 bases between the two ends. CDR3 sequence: CAWSHGGGATEQFF. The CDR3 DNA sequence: TGTGCCTGGAGCCATGGAGGGGGGGCAACTGAGCAGTTCTTC.

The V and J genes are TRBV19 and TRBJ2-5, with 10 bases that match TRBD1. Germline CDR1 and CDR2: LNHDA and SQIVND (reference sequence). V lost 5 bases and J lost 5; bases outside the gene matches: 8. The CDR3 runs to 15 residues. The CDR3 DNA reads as TGTGCCAGTAGTGGCGTCGGACAGGGGGGTGAGACCCAGTACTTC. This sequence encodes CASSGVGQGGETQYF.

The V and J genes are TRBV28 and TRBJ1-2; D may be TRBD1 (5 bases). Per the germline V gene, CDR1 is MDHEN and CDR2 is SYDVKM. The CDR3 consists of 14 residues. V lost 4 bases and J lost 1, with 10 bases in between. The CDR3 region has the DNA TGTGCCAGCAGTTGGGGGGGAGGTAACTATGGCTACACCTTC. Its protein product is CASSWGGGNYGYTF.

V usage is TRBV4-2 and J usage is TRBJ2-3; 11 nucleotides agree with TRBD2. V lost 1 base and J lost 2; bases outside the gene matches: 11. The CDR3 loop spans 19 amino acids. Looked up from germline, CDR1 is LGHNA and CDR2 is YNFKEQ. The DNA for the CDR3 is TGTGCCAGCAGCCAAGCCCTGACTAGCGGGACCTCTCACACAGATACGCAGTATTTT. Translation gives CASSQALTSGTSHTDTQYF.

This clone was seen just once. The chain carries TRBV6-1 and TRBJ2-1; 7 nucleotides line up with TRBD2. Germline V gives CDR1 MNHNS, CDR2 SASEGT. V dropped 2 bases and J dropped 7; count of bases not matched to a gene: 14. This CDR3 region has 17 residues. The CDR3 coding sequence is TGTGCCAGCAGTGAATTTCCTCGGGGCGGGGGAGATAATGAGCAGTTCTTC. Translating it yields CASSEFPRGGGDNEQFF.

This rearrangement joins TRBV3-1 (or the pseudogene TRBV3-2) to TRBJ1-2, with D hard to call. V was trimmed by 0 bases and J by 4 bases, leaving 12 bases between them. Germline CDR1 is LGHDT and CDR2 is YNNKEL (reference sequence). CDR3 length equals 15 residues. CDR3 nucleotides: TGTGCCAGCAGCCAAGATAGGATAGGGCTCTATGGCTACACCTTC. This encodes CASSQDRIGLYGYTF.

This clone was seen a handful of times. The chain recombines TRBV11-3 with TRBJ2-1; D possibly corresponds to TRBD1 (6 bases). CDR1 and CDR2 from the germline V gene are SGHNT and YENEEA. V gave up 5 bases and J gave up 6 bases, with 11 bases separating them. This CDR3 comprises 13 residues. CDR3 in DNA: TGTGCCAGCAGCCCAGGACAGACCAATGAGCAGTTCTTC. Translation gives CASSPGQTNEQFF. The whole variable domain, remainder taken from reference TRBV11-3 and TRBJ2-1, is EAGVVQSPRYKIIEKKQPVAFWCNPISGHNTLYWYLQNLGQGPELLIRYENEEAVDDSQLPKDRFSAERLKGVDSTLKIQPAELGDSAVYLCASSPGQTNEQFFGPGTRLTVL.

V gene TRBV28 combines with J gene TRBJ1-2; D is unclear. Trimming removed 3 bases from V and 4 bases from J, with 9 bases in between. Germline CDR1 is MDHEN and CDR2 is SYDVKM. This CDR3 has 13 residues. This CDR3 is CASSFAGIYGYTF. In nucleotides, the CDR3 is TGTGCCAGCAGTTTCGCGGGGATCTATGGCTACACCTTC.

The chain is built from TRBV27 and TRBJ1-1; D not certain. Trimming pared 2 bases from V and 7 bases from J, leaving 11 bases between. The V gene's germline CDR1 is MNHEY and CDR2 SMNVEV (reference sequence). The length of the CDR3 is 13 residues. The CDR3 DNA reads TGTGCCAGCAGTTTAGGAGGGTTGGGTGAAGCTTTCTTT. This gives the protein CASSLGGLGEAFF.

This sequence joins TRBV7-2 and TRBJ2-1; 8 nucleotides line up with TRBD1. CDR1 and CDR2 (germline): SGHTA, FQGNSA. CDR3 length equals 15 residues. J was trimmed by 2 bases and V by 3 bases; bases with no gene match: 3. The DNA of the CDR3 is TGTGCCAGCAGCTTTGACAGGGGACCCTACAATGAGCAGTTCTTC. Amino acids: CASSFDRGPYNEQFF.

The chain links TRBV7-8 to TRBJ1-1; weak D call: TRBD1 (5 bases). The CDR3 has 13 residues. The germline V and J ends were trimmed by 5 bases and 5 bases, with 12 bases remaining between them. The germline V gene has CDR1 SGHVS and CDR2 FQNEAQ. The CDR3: CASSTGTRTEAFF. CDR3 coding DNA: TGTGCCAGCAGCACGGGGACTAGAACTGAAGCTTTCTTT.